This T cell receptor (beta chain) was sequenced during a study of Graves' ophthalmopathy and Graves' hyperthyroidism. Findings of the study overall: A 13-signature model separated ophthalmopathy from stable hyperthyroidism, reaching about 88% sensitivity and approximately 81% specificity cross-validated. At around 68% sensitivity and 72.22% specificity, the model predicted progression of the ophthalmopathy.

After removal of 3 bases from V and 7 bases from J, the junction contained 6 bases not matched to a gene. The CDR3 has 15 residues. The sample holds many counts of this clonotype. The antigen is not known. The study excluded patients with other autoimmune diseases, uncontrolled infections, pregnancy or lactation. The diagnosis combined clinical symptoms, thyroxine, TRAb, thyroid ultrasound and orbital computed tomography scans. Amplification of the TCR beta CDR3 regions used RNA transcripts (as template). HTBI primers were used in a first-round RT-PCR, which preceded a second-round multiplex PCR. TCRdb re-called the multiplex PCR reads with MiXCR, one entry per CDR3 protein. The table records approximately 210,000 distinct CDR3 sequences, under 30% of them present only once.

This chain joins TRBV12-3 or TRBV12-4 and TRBJ2-1, with TRBD2 matching over 10 bases. This sequence originates from a man aged 50 or older with Graves' ophthalmopathy. Specimen: peripheral blood. CDR3 nucleotides: TGTGCCAGCAGTTTGGGAGCGGGAGGGTTGAATGAGCAGTTCTTC. Its translation is CASSLGAGGLNEQFF.